Listed below are T cell receptor beta chains from one sample, sequenced in a study of neurological immune-mediated disorders. TCRdb redid the calling of the 5' RACE reads with MiXCR, one entry per CDR3 protein. The table has over 50,000 distinct CDR3 sequences, 3% to 4% seen once. Sequencing input: PBMCs. The receptors were sampled from a man in his forties or fifties with multiple sclerosis. CDR3s include the opening cysteine and the closing phenylalanine or tryptophan. The order of the fields is J gene, V gene, D gene, clone size, CDR3 DNA, CDR3 protein. D genes are given only for firm matches. Size is stated for part of the rows, as once, few or many counts, or as a class when the clone is expanded.

TRBJ2-7 TRBV5-6 TRBD2 many TGTGCCAGCAGCCCACGGGGGGGCCCCCTCGAGCAGTACTTC CASSPRGGPLEQYF
TRBJ1-1 TRBV5-1 TRBD1 many TGCGCCAGCAGCTTGGGAGGGGGCGGCACTGAAGCTTTCTTT CASSLGGGGTEAFF
TRBJ1-6 TRBV5-1 . many TGCGCCAGCAGCTTGGCCAGGGATAATTCACCCCTCCACTTT CASSLARDNSPLHF
TRBJ2-7 TRBV28 . many TGTGCCAGCAGTTATCCTAAACAGGGACCCCTCGAGCAGTACTTC CASSYPKQGPLEQYF
TRBJ2-1 TRBV20-1 TRBD2 many TGCAGTGCTACAAGGACTAGCGGGGGGAAATTACTAACTTACAATGAGCAGTTCTTC CSATRTSGGKLLTYNEQFF
TRBJ2-2 TRBV2 . . TGTGCCAGCAGTTCAGGGACCACCGGGGAGCTGTTTTTT CASSSGTTGELFF
TRBJ1-2 TRBV10-3 . many TGTGCCATCAGTGAGCCACGACGGGGGTCTAACTATGGCTACACCTTC CAISEPRRGSNYGYTF
TRBJ2-7 TRBV20-1 . many TGCAGTGCGTCAACTCCAGGGTCGAGGGAGCAGTACTTC CSASTPGSREQYF
TRBJ2-2 TRBV6-6 . many TGTGCCAGCTTGGGGGAGAACACCGGGGAGCTGTTTTTT CASLGENTGELFF
TRBJ1-2 TRBV5-5 . many TGTGCCAGCAGCCCGCGGACGGGGGGCGACTATGGCTACACCTTC CASSPRTGGDYGYTF
TRBJ2-7 TRBV5-1 TRBD2 many TGCGCCAGCAGCTTGAATTCCGCGGGGGATTCCTACGAGCAGTACTTC CASSLNSAGDSYEQYF
TRBJ1-1 TRBV5-1 . many TGCGCCAGCAGCTTGGGGGACGCTGAAGCTTTCTTT CASSLGDAEAFF
TRBJ2-1 TRBV4-2 . many TGTGCCAGCAGCCAATTCCAGACACTTACCAATGAGCAGTTCTTC CASSQFQTLTNEQFF
TRBJ1-5 TRBV7-2 TRBD1 few TGTGCCAGCAGCTTGTCCGACAGGGCGCCTCAGCCCCAGAATTTT CASSLSDRAPQPQNF
TRBJ2-5 TRBV30 TRBD2 many TGTGCCTGGAGTGTTGGGGGAGGGGTGGAAGAGACCCAGTACTTC CAWSVGGGVEETQYF
TRBJ2-5 TRBV20-1 TRBD1 many TGCAGTGCTCCCCATAGTACAGGGGGAGTGACCCAGTACTTC CSAPHSTGGVTQYF
TRBJ1-1 TRBV7-8 . many TGTGCCAGCAGCTCAGCCCCGGGTGGAGTGAACACTGAAGCTTTCTTT CASSSAPGGVNTEAFF
TRBJ1-6 TRBV7-2 . . TGTGCCAGCAGCTTAGAGCCAGGAAATTCACCCCTCAACTTT CASSLEPGNSPLNF
TRBJ2-7 TRBV12-3/TRBV12-4 . many TGTGCCAGCAGTTTCGGGACCGGCTCCTACGAGCAGTACTTC CASSFGTGSYEQYF
TRBJ2-3 TRBV5-1 TRBD2 many TGCGCCAGCAGCTTGGCCCAGCGGGGTCGAGATACGCAGTATTTT CASSLAQRGRDTQYF
TRBJ1-1 TRBV7-9 . many TGTGCCAGCAGCTTAGAGGGCGGGTCTGAAGCTTTCTTT CASSLEGGSEAFF
TRBJ2-7 TRBV20-1 . many TGCAGTGCTAGAGATAGAAACAAAATCTACGAGCAGTACTTC CSARDRNKIYEQYF
TRBJ2-7 TRBV28 TRBD1 many TGTGCCAGCAGTTTTCACGGACAGGGTTTTGGGGAGCAGTACTTC CASSFHGQGFGEQYF
TRBJ1-6 TRBV20-1 . many TGCAGTGCAAAAGACAGGTCACTGGATTCACCCCTCCACTTT CSAKDRSLDSPLHF
TRBJ1-2 TRBV6-5 . many TGTGCCAGCAGTCCCGATCTCGGAGGCTATGGCTACACCTTC CASSPDLGGYGYTF
TRBJ1-1 TRBV29-1 TRBD1 many TGCAGCGTGGAACAGGACAGGGGAAAACGGGAAGCTTTCTTT CSVEQDRGKREAFF
TRBJ1-2 TRBV20-1 . many TGCAGGGGTCGTGGGGGGGAGTCGGACTACACCTTC CRGRGGESDYTF
TRBJ2-2 TRBV11-2 . . TGTGCCAGCAGCTTAGGAAGCGGGACCGGGGAGCTGTTTTTT CASSLGSGTGELFF
TRBJ1-5 TRBV19 TRBD1 many TGTGCCAGTACCGGGACAGGGACTCAGCCCCAGCATTTT CASTGTGTQPQHF
TRBJ1-2 TRBV7-9 . many TGTGCCAGCAGCTATACAGGGAATGGCTACACCTTC CASSYTGNGYTF